These 18 T cell receptor beta chains came from one sample sequenced in a study of blood T cell repertoires in COVID-19. Profiling relied on immunoSEQ multiplex PCR, and the TCRdb table lists in-frame clones only, not all of them. The repertoire consists of 400,000 to 550,000 clones, with 80% to 90% occurring once and the leading ten covering more than 4%. Material for sequencing was peripheral blood. The receptors come from a woman in her twenties or thirties with acute or convalescent COVID-19.

This rearrangement joins TRBV19 to TRBJ1-3; D call uncertain. The CDR3 has 14 amino acids. Trimming shortened V by 6 bases and J by 0 bases, and 9 bases separated the two germline ends. Germline assignment: CDR1 LNHDA and CDR2 SQIVND (reference sequence). The CDR3 DNA is TGTGCCAGTAGAAGAGGTGCCTCTGGAAACACCATATATTTT. The encoded protein is CASRRGASGNTIYF.

The chain carries TRBV5-4 and TRBJ2-7, with 11 bases that match TRBD2. Germline loops: CDR1 SGHNT, CDR2 YYREEE (reference sequence). The V gene end was trimmed by 0 bases and the J gene end by 1 base; junction bases not matched to a gene: 0. CDR3 length equals 15 residues. The CDR3 spells CASSLGLAGSYEQYF. DNA for the CDR3: TGTGCCAGCAGCTTGGGACTAGCGGGGTCCTACGAGCAGTACTTC.

This sequence joins TRBV11-2 and TRBJ2-7; D gene ambiguous. Germline V gene sequence: CDR1 SGHAT, CDR2 FQNNGV. The V end lost 3 bases, the J end lost 1 base, and 10 bases lay between the germline ends. The CDR3 is 14 residues long. The CDR3 DNA follows: TGTGCCAGCAGCTTGAACTATCCTTCCTACGAGCAGTACTTC. Residues: CASSLNYPSYEQYF.

The chain uses TRBV28 and TRBJ1-1; 9 nucleotides line up with TRBD1. The CDR3 has 13 amino acids. CDR1 MDHEN and CDR2 SYDVKM come from the germline V gene. The V and J ends lost 10 bases and 5 bases, in that order; junction bases with no gene match: 8. The CDR3 DNA is TGTGCCACCGAAAGGACAGGGGCAACTGAAGCTTTCTTT. Translating it yields CATERTGATEAFF. Full variable domain (missing parts from reference TRBV28 and TRBJ1-1): DVKVTQSSRYLVKRTGEKVFLECVQDMDHENMFWYRQDPGLGLRLIYFSYDVKMKEKGDIPEGYSVSREKKERFSLILESASTNQTSMYLCATERTGATEAFFGQGTRLTVV.

The chain links TRBV15 to TRBJ2-1; TRBD2 might be the D (5 bases). Germline loops: CDR1 LNHNV, CDR2 YYDKDF (reference sequence). V dropped 0 bases and J dropped 6 bases, with 12 bases sitting between them. CDR3 length: 15 residues. The CDR3 nucleotides read TGTGCCACCAGCAGAGACCTCGGGAATGGCAATGAGCAGTTCTTC. Protein sequence: CATSRDLGNGNEQFF.

This sequence joins TRBV2 and TRBJ1-1; no clear D. CDR1 is SNHLY, CDR2 FYNNEI, per germline. Trimming took off 2 bases at V and 4 bases at J, with 11 bases between the two ends. This CDR3 spans 14 amino acids. This CDR3 is CASSEIGRGTEAFF. In DNA, the CDR3 is TGTGCCAGCAGTGAAATCGGCCGCGGCACTGAAGCTTTCTTT.

The chain combines TRBV25-1 with TRBJ1-4, with D possibly being TRBD1 (5 bases). Germline V gives CDR1 MGHDK, CDR2 SYGVNS. The V end lost 2 bases, the J end lost 5 bases, and 12 bases lay between the germline ends. The CDR3 is 15 residues long. The CDR3 DNA reads TGTGCCAGCAGTGAAATGAACAGGCAAAATGAAAAACTGTTTTTT. Amino acid sequence: CASSEMNRQNEKLFF.

The V gene is TRBV15, the J gene TRBJ2-1; D perhaps matches TRBD2 (5 bases). This CDR3 contains 15 residues. Looked up from germline, CDR1 is LNHNV and CDR2 is YYDKDF (reference sequence). V was cut by 10 bases and J by 0 bases, with 16 bases left in between. The CDR3 spells CAIRRGLSSYNEQFF. The CDR3 region has the DNA TGTGCCATCCGGCGAGGACTTAGCTCCTACAATGAGCAGTTCTTC.

The chain carries TRBV14 and TRBJ2-5; TRBD2 matches at 10 bases. This CDR3 contains 18 residues. Germline trimming cut 1 base from V and 0 bases from J; bases unmatched to any gene: 8. The V gene's germline CDR1 is SGHDN and CDR2 FVKESK. CDR3 protein: CASSQGSGGTSYQETQYF. The DNA of the CDR3 is TGTGCCAGCAGCCAAGGTAGCGGGGGGACCTCGTACCAAGAGACCCAGTACTTC.

This clone was recorded a few times. The CDR3 loop is CASSLGYYTDTQYF. DNA of the CDR3: TGTGCCAGCAGCTTAGGTTACTACACAGATACGCAGTATTTT. The chain has TRBV7-3 and TRBJ2-3, with no clear D. Deletions cut 2 bases from V and 2 bases from J, with 8 bases between. This CDR3 is 14 amino acids long. In germline, CDR1 is SGHTA, CDR2 FQGTGA.

The chain is built from TRBV30 and TRBJ1-2; D is uncertain. Trimming took off 0 bases at V and 2 bases at J, with 10 bases between the two ends. The germline gives CDR1 GTSNPN, CDR2 SVGIG (reference sequence). This CDR3 has 14 residues. The CDR3 DNA reads as TGTGCCTGGAGTGTACCCCCGGGGAACTATGGCTACACCTTC. It codes for CAWSVPPGNYGYTF.

V gene TRBV19 combines with J gene TRBJ1-1; 8 bases match TRBD1. Germline CDR1 LNHDA, CDR2 SQIVND (reference sequence). CDR3 length: 14 amino acids. J was trimmed by 3 bases and V by 5 bases; bases with no gene match: 5. The CDR3 sequence: CASSLDRVDTEAFF. As DNA, the CDR3 is TGTGCCAGTAGTTTGGACAGGGTTGACACTGAAGCTTTCTTT.

This clone was seen once. Additional DNA sequences in this sample encode the identical CDR3. This chain connects TRBV7-8 to TRBJ2-3; 8 bases map to TRBD1. There are 16 residues in the CDR3. CDR1 is SGHVS, CDR2 FQNEAQ, per germline. V lost 1 base, J lost 2 bases, and 5 bases stayed unmatched. CDR3 DNA sequence: TGTGCCAGCAGCTTAGTTGCGGGACAGGACACAGATACGCAGTATTTT. It encodes CASSLVAGQDTDTQYF.

This clone was counted between two and nine times. J is TRBJ2-2 and V is TRBV11-3; D ambiguous. The CDR3 has 12 amino acids. Trimming removed 5 bases from V and 7 bases from J, with 8 bases in between. Germline V CDR1 and CDR2: SGHNT, YENEEA. CDR3 sequence reads: CASSPSFGELFF. The CDR3 DNA reads as TGTGCCAGCAGCCCTTCCTTCGGGGAGCTGTTTTTT.

The chain has TRBV27 and TRBJ1-2; 8 bases are shared with TRBD1. CDR1 and CDR2 from the germline V gene are MNHEY and SMNVEV (reference sequence). The V gene end was trimmed by 9 bases and the J gene end by 2 bases; junction bases not matched to a gene: 20. This CDR3 comprises 18 residues. CDR3 sequence: CASRGEGQEQFLNYGYTF. In nucleotides, the CDR3 is TGTGCCAGTCGAGGGGAGGGACAGGAGCAATTTCTGAACTATGGCTACACCTTC.

The J gene is TRBJ1-2, the V gene TRBV3-1 (or the pseudogene TRBV3-2); D is perhaps TRBD1 (6 bases). The germline V and J ends were trimmed by 1 base and 7 bases, with 16 bases remaining between them. From germline, CDR1 is LGHDT and CDR2 YNNKEL (reference sequence). The CDR3 is 15 residues long. CDR3 region: CASSQANTGSGGYTF. The CDR3 nucleotides are TGTGCCAGCAGCCAAGCGAATACAGGGTCAGGTGGCTACACCTTC.

V and J are TRBV28 and TRBJ2-7; D is perhaps TRBD1 (5 bases). Deletions cut 8 bases from V and 4 bases from J, with 21 bases between. The CDR3 runs to 15 residues. CDR1 is MDHEN, CDR2 SYDVKM, per germline. The CDR3 DNA sequence: TGTGCCAGCTCTATCCATCGGACACTTAGTTACGAGCAGTACTTC. Protein product: CASSIHRTLSYEQYF. Combining the CDR3 with reference TRBV28 and TRBJ2-7 gives the whole variable domain DVKVTQSSRYLVKRTGEKVFLECVQDMDHENMFWYRQDPGLGLRLIYFSYDVKMKEKGDIPEGYSVSREKKERFSLILESASTNQTSMYLCASSIHRTLSYEQYFGPGTRLTVT.

The chain couples TRBV24-1 to TRBJ2-5; D possibly corresponds to TRBD1 (5 bases). Germline V CDR1 and CDR2: KGHDR, SFDVKD. Trimming took off 6 bases at V and 2 bases at J, with 6 bases between the two ends. This CDR3 is built from 12 residues. The CDR3 region has the DNA TGTGCCACCAGTACAGGACAAGAGACCCAGTACTTC. This sequence encodes CATSTGQETQYF.